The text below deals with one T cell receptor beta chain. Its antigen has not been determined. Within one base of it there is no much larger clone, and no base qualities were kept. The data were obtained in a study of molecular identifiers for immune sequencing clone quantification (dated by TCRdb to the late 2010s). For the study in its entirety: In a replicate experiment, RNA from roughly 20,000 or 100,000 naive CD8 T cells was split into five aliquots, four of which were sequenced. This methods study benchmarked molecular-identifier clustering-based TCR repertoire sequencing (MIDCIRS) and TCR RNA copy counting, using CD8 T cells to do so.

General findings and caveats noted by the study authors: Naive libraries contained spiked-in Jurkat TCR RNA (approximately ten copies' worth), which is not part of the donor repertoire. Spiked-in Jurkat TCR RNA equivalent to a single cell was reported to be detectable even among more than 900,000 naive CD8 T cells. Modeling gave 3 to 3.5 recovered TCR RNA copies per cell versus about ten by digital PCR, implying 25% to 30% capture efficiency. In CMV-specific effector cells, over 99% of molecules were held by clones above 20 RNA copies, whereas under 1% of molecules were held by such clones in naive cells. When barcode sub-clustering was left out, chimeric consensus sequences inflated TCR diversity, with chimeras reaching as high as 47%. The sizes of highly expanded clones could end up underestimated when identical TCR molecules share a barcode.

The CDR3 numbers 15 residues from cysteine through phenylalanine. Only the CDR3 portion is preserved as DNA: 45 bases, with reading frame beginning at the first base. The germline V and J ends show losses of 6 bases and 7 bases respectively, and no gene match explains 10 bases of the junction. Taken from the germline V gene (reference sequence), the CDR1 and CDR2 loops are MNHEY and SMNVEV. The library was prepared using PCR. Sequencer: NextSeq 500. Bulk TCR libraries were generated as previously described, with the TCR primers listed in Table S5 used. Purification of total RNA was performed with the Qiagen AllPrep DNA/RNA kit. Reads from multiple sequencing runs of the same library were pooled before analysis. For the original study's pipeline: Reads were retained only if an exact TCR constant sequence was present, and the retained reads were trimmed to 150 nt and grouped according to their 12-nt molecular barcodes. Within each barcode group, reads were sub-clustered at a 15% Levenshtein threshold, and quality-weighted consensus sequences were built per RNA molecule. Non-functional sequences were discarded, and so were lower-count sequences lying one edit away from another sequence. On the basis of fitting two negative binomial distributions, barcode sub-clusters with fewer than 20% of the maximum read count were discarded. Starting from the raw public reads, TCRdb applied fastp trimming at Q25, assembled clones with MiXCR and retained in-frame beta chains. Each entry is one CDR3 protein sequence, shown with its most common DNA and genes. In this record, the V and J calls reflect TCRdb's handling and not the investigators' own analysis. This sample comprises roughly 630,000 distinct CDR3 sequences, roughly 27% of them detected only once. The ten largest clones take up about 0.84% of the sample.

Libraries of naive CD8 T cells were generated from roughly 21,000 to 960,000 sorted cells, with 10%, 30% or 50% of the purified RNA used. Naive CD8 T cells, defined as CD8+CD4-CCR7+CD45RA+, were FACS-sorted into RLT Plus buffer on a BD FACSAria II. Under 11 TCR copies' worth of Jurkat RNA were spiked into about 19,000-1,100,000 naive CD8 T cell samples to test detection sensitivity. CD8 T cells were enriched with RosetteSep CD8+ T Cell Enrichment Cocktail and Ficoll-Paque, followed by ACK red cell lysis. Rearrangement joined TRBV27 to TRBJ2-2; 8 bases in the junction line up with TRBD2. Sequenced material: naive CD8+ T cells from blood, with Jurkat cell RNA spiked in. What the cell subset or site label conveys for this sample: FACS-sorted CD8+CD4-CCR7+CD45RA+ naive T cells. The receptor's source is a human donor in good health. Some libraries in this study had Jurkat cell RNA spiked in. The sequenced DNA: TGTGCCAGCAGAGTAGCGGGAAAGTGGGACGGGGAGCTGTTTTTT. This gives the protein CASRVAGKWDGELFF.